This TCR beta chain was observed in a study of T-cell memory formation after mild COVID-19. Overall study context: TCR clusters largely stayed donor specific. Findings and limits, study-wide: CD4+ contracting clones were mainly CM and EM; CD8+ ones, EMRA. Unconfirmed was the SARS-CoV-2 specificity of second-wave clones that peaked on day 37.

5'RACE with constant-segment primers yielded barcoded, UMI-tagged TCR alpha and TCR beta cDNA libraries. TCRdb analysed the 5' RACE reads with MiXCR anew, one entry per CDR3 protein. The sample includes 250,000 or so distinct CDR3 sequences, approximately 19% seen only once; the top ten take 20% to 25%. The CDR3 runs 16 residues. V was pared by 5 bases and J by 2 bases, with 15 bases between. Germline loops: CDR1 SEHNR, CDR2 FQNEAQ (reference sequence). This clonotype was observed a handful of times. Antigen unknown. The sequenced sample consisted of PBMCs or a T cell subset sorted from them (not recorded which). V is TRBV7-9 and J is TRBJ2-2; weak D call: TRBD1 (6 bases). This clonotype originated in a man between 18 and 29 years old who had mild COVID-19 (a few samples of this study predate the infection). Cell type and time point are not known. The CDR3 nucleotides are TGTGCCAGCAGCCCCGACCCGGGACAAAACACCGGGGAGCTGTTTTTT. Protein: CASSPDPGQNTGELFF.